These 29 T cell receptor beta chains were all obtained from the same sample, sequenced in a study of blood T cell repertoires in COVID-19. Repertoires were generated with immunoSEQ multiplex PCR, while TCRdb's copy carries only in-frame clones and drops some. Of 200,000 to 300,000 clones in the sample, around 90% were seen once. Sequencing was performed on peripheral blood. The receptors come from a man in his thirties or forties with COVID-19, enrolled during active disease.

CDR3 in amino acids: CASSGDRIYNSPLHF. The CDR3 coding sequence is TGTGCCAGTAGCGGTGACAGGATCTATAATTCACCCCTCCACTTT. The chain employs TRBV19 and TRBJ1-6; a possible D gene is TRBD1 (6 bases). Germline CDR1 reads LNHDA; CDR2 reads SQIVND (reference sequence). This CDR3 comprises 15 residues. V lost 6 bases and J 3 bases, leaving 12 bases between the germline ends.

This chain connects TRBV6-5 to TRBJ1-2; D is possibly TRBD1 (5 bases). This CDR3 contains 11 residues. The V gene's germline CDR1 is MNHEY and CDR2 SVGAGI. V was shortened by 6 bases and J by 8 bases, with 10 bases between the two germline ends. For the CDR3, the DNA is TGTGCCAGCAGCGGGGGACGCGGCTACACCTTC. As protein: CASSGGRGYTF.

The chain couples TRBV21-1 to TRBJ2-4; TRBD2 is the table's D call, not checked against the DNA. TRBV21-1 is assigned pseudogene status. The length of the CDR3 is 16 residues. The CDR3 loop reads CASSKAGVLAKNIQYF. The CDR3 DNA sequence: TGTGCCAGCAGCAAAGCCGGGGTTCTAGCCAAAAACATTCAGTACTTC.

The chain is built from TRBV19 and TRBJ1-4; 9 bases line up with TRBD1. V lost 7 bases, J lost 7 bases, and 7 bases stayed unmatched. The CDR3 is 14 amino acids. Per germline, CDR1 LNHDA and CDR2 SQIVND (reference sequence). CDR3 sequence: CASMTGQGSEKLFF. DNA of the CDR3: TGTGCCAGTATGACGGGACAGGGAAGTGAAAAACTGTTTTTT.

The chain is built from TRBV10-2 and TRBJ1-3; D possibly corresponds to TRBD1 (6 bases). CDR1 is WSHSY, CDR2 SAAADI, per germline. V lost 6 bases to trimming and J lost 4 bases, with 10 bases between them. This CDR3 region has 13 residues. The CDR3 DNA reads TGCGCCAGCAGAGGGGGAGCCGGAAACACCATATATTTT. Amino acids: CASRGGAGNTIYF.

The V and J genes are TRBV10-3 and TRBJ1-6; D unclear. The CDR3 contains 13 residues. V lost 3 bases and J 6 bases, leaving 6 bases between the germline ends. Per germline, CDR1 ENHRY and CDR2 SYGVKD. CDR3 nucleotide sequence: TGTGCCATCAGTGAACAGAGTAATTCACCCCTCCACTTT. Protein: CAISEQSNSPLHF.

The chain recombines TRBV10-2 with TRBJ1-2, with D possibly being TRBD1 (6 bases). The germline V and J ends were trimmed by 1 base and 3 bases, with 9 bases remaining between them. Germline CDR1 is WSHSY and CDR2 is SAAADI. The CDR3 has 14 amino acids. The CDR3 loop reads CASSEFHRDYGYTF. The CDR3 region has the DNA TGCGCCAGCAGTGAGTTCCACAGGGACTATGGCTACACCTTC.

This chain joins TRBV6-5 and TRBJ1-2; tentative D call: TRBD1 (6 bases). V lost 6 bases and J 4 bases, leaving 18 bases between the germline ends. In germline, CDR1 is MNHEY, CDR2 SVGAGI. The CDR3 sequence is 15 residues long. The CDR3 region has the DNA TGTGCCAGCAGCCTCCGGGTTCGGACAGCCTATGGCTACACCTTC. This sequence encodes CASSLRVRTAYGYTF.

The V and J genes are TRBV7-9 and TRBJ2-3; 9 bases line up with TRBD2. Looked up from germline, CDR1 is SEHNR and CDR2 is FQNEAQ (reference sequence). J was trimmed by 2 bases and V by 5 bases; bases with no gene match: 5. The CDR3 is made up of 15 amino acids. Written as DNA, the CDR3 is TGTGCCAGCAGCCCTAGCGGGGCATTCACAGATACGCAGTATTTT. Amino acid sequence: CASSPSGAFTDTQYF.

The chain joins TRBV5-1 to TRBJ2-1; possibly TRBD2 for D (6 bases). The germline V gene has CDR1 SGHRS and CDR2 YFSETQ. CDR3 length equals 15 residues. The V and J ends lost 7 bases and 5 bases respectively, with 19 bases between them. The CDR3 nucleotides read TGCGCCAGCCGTCTCCCGGGGGTTGCCCACAATGAGCAGTTCTTC. Translating it yields CASRLPGVAHNEQFF.

This chain joins TRBV6-1 and TRBJ1-5, with TRBD1 as a possible D gene (5 bases). Germline V gene data show CDR1 as MNHNS and CDR2 as SASEGT. This CDR3 comprises 14 residues. Trimming took 3 bases from V and 6 from J, leaving 12 bases between them. CDR3 sequence: CASSDGGLFQPQHF. The CDR3 nucleotides are TGTGCCAGCAGTGATGGGGGGTTGTTTCAGCCCCAGCATTTT.

V and J are TRBV9 and TRBJ2-7; no definite D call. CDR1 SGDLS and CDR2 YYNGEE come from the germline V gene. With 0 bases removed from V and 0 bases from J, the gap between germline ends came to 7 bases. The length of the CDR3 is 14 residues. CDR3 coding DNA: TGTGCCAGCAGCGTAGGCACAGCCTCCTACGAGCAGTACTTC. As protein: CASSVGTASYEQYF.

V and J are TRBV6-6 and TRBJ1-6, with D maybe TRBD1 (6 bases). Germline lookup yields CDR1 MNHNY and CDR2 SVGAGI (reference sequence). Trimming pared 6 bases from V and 7 bases from J, leaving 13 bases between. There are 14 residues in the CDR3. This chain's CDR3 is CASSIGGANSPLHF. CDR3 sequence (DNA): TGTGCCAGCAGCATAGGGGGTGCGAATTCACCCCTCCACTTT.

The rearrangement uses TRBV9 and TRBJ2-4; 10 bases match TRBD1. V trimming: 0 bases; J trimming: 2 bases; junction bases outside the gene matches: 5. The germline V gene has CDR1 SGDLS and CDR2 YYNGEE. The CDR3 runs to 17 residues. The CDR3 region has the DNA TGTGCCAGCAGCGTAGAAGGGACAGGGGCGTCCAAAAACATTCAGTACTTC. It codes for CASSVEGTGASKNIQYF.

DNA for the CDR3: TGTGCCAGCAGTTTGGCAGGGCTTAGCAATCAGCCCCAGCATTTT. Residues: CASSLAGLSNQPQHF. The chain employs TRBV28 and TRBJ1-5; D is possibly TRBD1 (5 bases). Between the trimmed V and J ends, which lost 3 bases and 0 bases, there was a span of 9 bases. Germline V gene data show CDR1 as MDHEN and CDR2 as SYDVKM. The length of the CDR3 is 15 residues.

The V gene is TRBV3-1 (or the pseudogene TRBV3-2), the J gene TRBJ2-1; 9 bases fit TRBD1. The CDR3 is 15 amino acids. The V gene's germline CDR1 is LGHDT and CDR2 YNNKEL (reference sequence). J gave up 7 bases and V 4 bases, and 8 bases lay outside the gene matches. This CDR3 reads CASSPRPGQGNEQFF. DNA for the CDR3: TGTGCCAGCAGCCCACGACCGGGACAGGGAAATGAGCAGTTCTTC.

J is TRBJ1-1 and V is TRBV12-3 or TRBV12-4; no definite D call. The V and J ends lost 1 base and 3 bases respectively, with 6 bases between them. This CDR3 is built from 13 residues. The CDR3 protein is CASSLGVDTEAFF. In DNA, the CDR3 is TGTGCCAGCAGTTTAGGAGTGGACACTGAAGCTTTCTTT.

The V gene is TRBV7-2, the J gene TRBJ1-1; D perhaps matches TRBD1 (5 bases). CDR3 length: 14 residues. The germline gives CDR1 SGHTA, CDR2 FQGNSA. Trimming left V 1 base short and J 4 bases short, with 10 bases between. Here the CDR3 DNA reads TGTGCCAGCAGCTTAGTTGATAGGGGCACTGAAGCTTTCTTT. Translated: CASSLVDRGTEAFF.

The chain joins TRBV5-1 to TRBJ1-3, with a possible D match to TRBD1 (6 bases). Trimming shortened V by 4 bases and J by 4 bases, and 12 bases separated the two germline ends. Germline V gives CDR1 SGHRS, CDR2 YFSETQ. The CDR3 length is 14 residues. CDR3 sequence: CASSRAGEGNTIYF. As DNA, the CDR3 is TGCGCCAGCAGCCGGGCAGGGGAAGGAAACACCATATATTTT.

The chain joins TRBV27 to TRBJ1-5; perhaps TRBD1 as D (6 bases). Between the trimmed V and J ends, which lost 4 bases and 0 bases, there was a span of 10 bases. Germline lookup yields CDR1 MNHEY and CDR2 SMNVEV (reference sequence). This CDR3 is 15 amino acids long. This CDR3 reads CASSSRTDSNQPQHF. CDR3 nucleotide sequence: TGTGCCAGCAGTTCCCGGACAGATAGCAATCAGCCCCAGCATTTT.

The V gene is TRBV7-9, the J gene TRBJ2-7; tentative D call: TRBD1 (6 bases). The CDR3 loop spans 14 amino acids. V lost 1 base, J lost 3 bases, and 10 bases lay in between. Per the germline V gene, CDR1 is SEHNR and CDR2 is FQNEAQ (reference sequence). CDR3 sequence: CASSLDLQGYEQYF. Here the CDR3 DNA reads TGTGCCAGCAGCTTAGACTTACAGGGCTACGAGCAGTACTTC. The full variable domain, its missing parts supplied by reference TRBV7-9 and TRBJ2-7, is DTGVSQNPRHKITKRGQNVTFRCDPISEHNRLYWYRQTLGQGPEFLTYFQNEAQLEKSRLLSDRFSAERPKGSFSTLEIQRTEQGDSAMYLCASSLDLQGYEQYFGPGTRLTVT.

The chain recombines TRBV11-2 with TRBJ1-1; the D gene is possibly TRBD1 (5 bases). The CDR3 sequence is 15 residues long. V was trimmed by 4 bases and J by 0 bases, leaving 12 bases between them. Germline CDR1 reads SGHAT; CDR2 reads FQNNGV. Written as DNA, the CDR3 is TGTGCCAGCAGCTCAGCCGCGGGACTGAACACTGAAGCTTTCTTT. Translation gives CASSSAAGLNTEAFF.

The chain recombines TRBV19 with TRBJ1-2; 8 bases line up with TRBD1. The CDR3 totals 17 residues. V shed 5 bases, J shed 7 bases, and the junction held 18 bases outside the gene matches. Looked up from germline, CDR1 is LNHDA and CDR2 is SQIVND (reference sequence). Written as DNA, the CDR3 is TGTGCCAGTAGTCTGCAGGCCCCGGCCAGGGGGCTCGGTGGCTACACCTTC. It encodes CASSLQAPARGLGGYTF.

The rearrangement joins TRBV7-2 to TRBJ2-3, with 11 bases fitting TRBD2. The V segment lost 2 bases and the J segment 6 bases; nucleotides outside the gene matches: 4. This CDR3 has 15 amino acids. The germline gives CDR1 SGHTA, CDR2 FQGNSA. CDR3 nucleotides: TGTGCCAGCAGCTTACTAGCGGGGGGAGCGGATACGCAGTATTTT. It codes for CASSLLAGGADTQYF.

The V gene is TRBV2, the J gene TRBJ2-6; no definite D call. Germline values: CDR1 SNHLY, CDR2 FYNNEI. Between the trimmed V and J ends, which lost 4 bases and 4 bases, there was a span of 8 bases. The CDR3 spans 14 residues. In DNA form, the CDR3 reads TGTGCCAGCAGTGCGGTACTCGGGGCCAACGTCCTGACTTTC. Translation gives CASSAVLGANVLTF.

This chain uses TRBV6-1 with TRBJ2-1, with TRBD1 as a possible D gene (5 bases). The germline CDR1 and CDR2 sequences are MNHNS and SASEGT. The CDR3 spans 15 residues. Trimming shortened V by 2 bases and J by 6 bases, and 14 bases separated the two germline ends. This CDR3 reads CASSEWQGASNEQFF. The CDR3 DNA reads as TGTGCCAGCAGTGAATGGCAGGGTGCGTCCAATGAGCAGTTCTTC.

The V call is TRBV6-5, the J call TRBJ1-1; D is perhaps TRBD1 (6 bases). Trimming pared 7 bases from V and 1 base from J, leaving 10 bases between. The CDR3 loop spans 13 amino acids. Germline CDR1 reads MNHEY; CDR2 reads SVGAGI. CDR3 protein: CASTAQGNTEAFF. CDR3 coding DNA: TGTGCCAGCACCGCACAGGGGAACACTGAAGCTTTCTTT.

V and J are TRBV7-9 and TRBJ1-5; 9 nucleotides agree with TRBD1. The CDR3 extends over 14 amino acids. The trim removed 8 bases at V and 4 bases at J, leaving 6 bases unmatched. Germline values: CDR1 SEHNR, CDR2 FQNEAQ (reference sequence). Written as DNA, the CDR3 is TGTGCCAGCGCCTCTGGGACAGGGAATCAGCCCCAGCATTTT. Amino acids: CASASGTGNQPQHF.

The chain is built from TRBV19 and TRBJ1-5; a possible D gene is TRBD1 (5 bases). The CDR3 loop spans 15 amino acids. Germline CDR1 reads LNHDA; CDR2 reads SQIVND (reference sequence). V was clipped by 5 bases and J by 0 bases, with 11 bases between them. For the CDR3, the DNA is TGTGCCAGTAGTGTCCTACAGGTTAGCAATCAGCCCCAGCATTTT. It codes for CASSVLQVSNQPQHF.